The rows below give T cell receptor beta chains drawn from one sample of a study of blood T cell repertoires in COVID-19. Repertoires were generated with immunoSEQ multiplex PCR, while TCRdb's copy carries only in-frame clones and drops some. The sample contains approximately 150,000 clones, about 83% of which appear only once. Material for sequencing was peripheral blood. The receptors were sampled from a human donor in a cohort sampled during active COVID-19. Both conserved end residues are part of each CDR3. D genes are given only for firm matches. Expanded clones are given a class, and other clones once, few, many or no size at all.

J | D | size | V | DNA | CDR3
TRBJ2-5 | - | few | TRBV5-8 | TGTGCCAGCAGCTTTGGAACCAACGGGGCCCAGTACTTC | CASSFGTNGAQYF
TRBJ1-6 | - | - | TRBV2 | TGTGCCAGCACAGGCGGGCTGCCCAATTCACCCCTCCACTTT | CASTGGLPNSPLHF
TRBJ1-2 | - | - | TRBV7-2 | TGTGCCAGCAGCCAAGCGGACAGAGCAAACTATGGCTACACCTTC | CASSQADRANYGYTF
TRBJ2-7 | - | - | TRBV9 | TGTGCCAGCAGCGACGGAGAGGATCATCCCTACGAGCAGTACTTC | CASSDGEDHPYEQYF
TRBJ2-7 | TRBD2 | few | TRBV3-1/TRBV3-2 | TGTGCCAGCAGCCAAGGCCCACTAGCGTCCGAGCAGTACTTC | CASSQGPLASEQYF
TRBJ2-7 | TRBD2 | - | TRBV9 | TGTGCCAGCAGCGTAGCGGGAGGGCTTTCCTACGAGCAGTACTTC | CASSVAGGLSYEQYF
TRBJ2-7 | TRBD1 | - | TRBV7-3 | TGTGCCAGCAGCTTAGCCGGGACAGGGGACGAGCAGTACTTC | CASSLAGTGDEQYF
TRBJ2-7 | - | few | TRBV4-1 | TGCGCCAGCAGCCACCCGACTAGGTCCTACGAGCAGTACTTC | CASSHPTRSYEQYF
TRBJ2-1 | - | few | TRBV24-1 | TGTGCCACCAGTGATTTGCGGCAGGGAGGCCGCGTGCAGTTCTTC | CATSDLRQGGRVQFF
TRBJ1-2 | - | few | TRBV28 | TGTGCCAGCAAAAGGGGCGGGGGAGGTGGCTACACCTTC | CASKRGGGGGYTF
TRBJ2-4 | - | few | TRBV9 | TGTGCCAGCAGCGATACTCAAAACATTCAGTACTTC | CASSDTQNIQYF
TRBJ2-1 | TRBD2 | - | TRBV19 | TGTGCCAGTGGACTAGCGGGAGCCCTTCGCCATGAGCAGTTCTTC | CASGLAGALRHEQFF
TRBJ2-5 | TRBD1 | - | TRBV5-4 | TGTGCCAGCAGCGTGCCGGGACAGGCGAGGGAGACCCAGTACTTC | CASSVPGQARETQYF
TRBJ1-2 | TRBD1 | once | TRBV4-1 | TGCGCCAGCAGCCACGGACAGGGGCCTAGCGGCTACACCTTC | CASSHGQGPSGYTF
TRBJ1-1 | - | - | TRBV28 | TGTGCCAGCAGTTTGGAGAGGAGGACTGAAGCTTTCTTT | CASSLERRTEAFF
TRBJ2-6 | - | - | TRBV3-1/TRBV3-2 | TGTGCCAGCAGCCAAGATCGGTGGGCAGGGTCCGGGGCCAACGTCCTGACTTTC | CASSQDRWAGSGANVLTF
TRBJ2-7 | - | - | TRBV30 | TGTGCCTGGGGCCTTAGTAAGCACTACGAGCAGTACTTC | CAWGLSKHYEQYF
TRBJ2-3 | - | - | TRBV7-9 | TGTGCCAGCAGCTTATTCGGGGGACGTTTCTCTCCTGGAGATACGCAGTATTTT | CASSLFGGRFSPGDTQYF
TRBJ2-3 | TRBD1 | - | TRBV2 | TGTGCCAGCAGTGAAGGGGACAGGGCGATAGATACGCAGTATTTT | CASSEGDRAIDTQYF
TRBJ1-6 | - | - | TRBV28 | TGTGCCAGCAGTTCCCATACCGGGAACCTGAATTCACCCCTCCACTTT | CASSSHTGNLNSPLHF
TRBJ2-7 | TRBD2 | once | TRBV4-1 | TGCGCCAGCAGAGAGGTTCACTCGGGAGGCGAGCAGTACTTC | CASREVHSGGEQYF
TRBJ2-5 | - | - | TRBV27 | TGTGCCAGCAGTTATCTCCCCCGTACAGGGTCTGAGACCCAGTACTTC | CASSYLPRTGSETQYF
TRBJ1-1 | - | - | TRBV12-3/TRBV12-4 | TGTGCCAGCAGTTTGGGACAGAACACTGAAGCTTTCTTT | CASSLGQNTEAFF
TRBJ2-6 | - | once | TRBV28 | TGTGCCAGCAGCTGGGGGCACGGGGCCAACGTCCTGACTTTC | CASSWGHGANVLTF
TRBJ1-6 | - | - | TRBV19 | TGTGCCAGTAGTATGCGGGGGGATAATTCACCCCTCCACTTT | CASSMRGDNSPLHF
TRBJ1-5 | - | once | TRBV9 | TGTGCCAGCAGTGGGACTGATGGGGACCAGCCCCAGCATTTT | CASSGTDGDQPQHF
TRBJ1-6 | - | - | TRBV12-3/TRBV12-4 | TGTGCCAGCAGCCCCTGGCTGTCACCCCTCCACTTT | CASSPWLSPLHF